The clone carrying this T cell receptor beta chain was detected only a few times. Its target is not known. TCRdb reprocessed the RT-PCR reads with MiXCR, giving one entry per CDR3 protein. The table has 500,000 to 600,000 distinct CDR3 sequences, approximately 7.6% seen once. These data are taken from a study of response to subunit inactivated influenza vaccine. The ends lost 2 bases at V and 5 bases at J; junction bases unmatched: 11. The CDR3 has 17 residues. Findings and limits, study-wide: Authors proposed each seasonal influenza vaccination draws in few new T cells.

This material consisted of PBMCs from blood, taken about 24 months after vaccination. This receptor was identified in a man aged 45 to 70 who received an inactivated influenza vaccine. V gene TRBV12-3 or TRBV12-4 combines with J gene TRBJ1-2; 10 bases map to TRBD1. The CDR3 nucleotides read TGTGCCAGCAGTTTACCTAGCGGCCGGGACAGGGGATATGGCTACACCTTC. This sequence encodes CASSLPSGRDRGYGYTF.